The clone carrying this TCR beta chain was recorded many times. Its antigen is unidentified. This CDR3 contains 11 residues. The germline V and J ends were trimmed by 5 bases and 7 bases, with 9 bases remaining between them. CDR1 is SGHAT, CDR2 FQNNGV, per germline. One entry per CDR3 protein results from TCRdb running MiXCR on the 5' RACE reads. Of approximately 110,000 distinct CDR3 sequences listed, 20% to 25% were seen once; the top ten hold about 38%. This sample stems from a study of T-cell memory formation after mild COVID-19. Study overall: TCR clustering was largely donor specific. Study results and limitations: The pre-infection memory compartment contained some responding clones, suggesting cross-reactive memory joined. Contracting CD4+ clones sat mainly in CM and EM; CD8+ in EMRA.

V is TRBV11-2 and J is TRBJ2-7; D ambiguous. The receptor comes from a man in his late teens or twenties who had mild COVID-19 (a few samples of this study predate the infection). Cell type and time point are not known. Sequences were obtained from PBMCs or a T cell subset sorted from them (not recorded which). The CDR3 DNA follows: TGTGCCAGCAGCCTTAATTGGGAGCAGTACTTC. Residues: CASSLNWEQYF.